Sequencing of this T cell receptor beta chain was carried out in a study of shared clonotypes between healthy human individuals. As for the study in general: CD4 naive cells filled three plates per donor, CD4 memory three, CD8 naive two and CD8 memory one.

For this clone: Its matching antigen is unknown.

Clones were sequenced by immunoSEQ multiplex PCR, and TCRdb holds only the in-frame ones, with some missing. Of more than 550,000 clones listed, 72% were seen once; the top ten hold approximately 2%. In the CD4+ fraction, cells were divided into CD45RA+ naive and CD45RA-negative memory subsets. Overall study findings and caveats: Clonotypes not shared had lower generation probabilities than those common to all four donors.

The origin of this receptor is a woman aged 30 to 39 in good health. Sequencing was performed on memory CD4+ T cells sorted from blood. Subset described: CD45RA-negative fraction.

CDR3 protein: CASSQYMNTEAFF. CDR3 coding DNA: TGTGCCAGCAGCCAGTATATGAACACTGAAGCTTTCTTT. The chain uses TRBV2 and TRBJ1-1; D gene uncertain. The V gene lost 6 bases and the J gene lost 0 bases, with 8 bases spanning the gap. There are 13 residues in the CDR3. Germline V gene lookup returns CDR1 SNHLY and CDR2 FYNNEI.